The 17 T cell receptor beta chains given below trace back to one sample, sequenced in a study of spatial heterogeneity in lung cancer. The time point is: sample taken at primary tumor resection. Unsorted samples of tumor, nontumor lung or frozen PBMC had their whole RNA sequenced. TCRdb passed the 5' RACE reads through MiXCR, listing each CDR3 protein once. The sample includes about 50,000 distinct CDR3 sequences, about 7.4% of them seen just once. Material: PBMCs, obtained at surgery. All receptors come from a female donor with early-stage non-small cell lung cancer.

This clonotype appeared many times. The chain employs TRBV2 and TRBJ2-7; perhaps D is TRBD1 or TRBD2 (6 bases each). Germline loops: CDR1 SNHLY, CDR2 FYNNEI. This CDR3 has 13 residues. The ends were cut back, 6 bases at V and 1 base at J, with 10 bases in the middle. The CDR3 DNA reads TGTGCCAGCAGCGGCGGGACATCCTACGAGCAGTACTTC. Translated, it gives CASSGGTSYEQYF. The full variable domain, completed using reference TRBV2 and TRBJ2-7, is EPEVTQTPSHQVTQMGQEVILRCVPISNHLYFYWYRQILGQKVEFLVSFYNNEISEKSEIFDDQFSVERPDGSNFTLKIRSTKLEDSAMYFCASSGGTSYEQYFGPGTRLTVT.

This clonotype was counted a few times. The chain couples TRBV5-4 to TRBJ2-7, with a weak D call TRBD2 (5 bases). The germline gives CDR1 SGHNT, CDR2 YYREEE (reference sequence). The CDR3 spans 15 residues. V gave up 0 bases and J gave up 0 bases, with 10 bases separating them. CDR3 region: CASSLGGHTSYEQYF. The CDR3 DNA sequence: TGTGCCAGCAGCTTGGGAGGGCATACCTCCTACGAGCAGTACTTC.

This clonotype was counted ten times or more. CDR3: CSASRPTGGSYNEQFF. The CDR3 DNA reads as TGCAGTGCTAGTCGGCCCACAGGGGGCTCCTACAATGAGCAGTTCTTC. The V and J genes are TRBV20-1 and TRBJ2-1; 8 bases are shared with TRBD1. The CDR3 has 16 amino acids. Germline CDR1 is DFQATT and CDR2 is SNEGSKA (reference sequence). The V segment lost 3 bases and the J segment 0 bases; nucleotides outside the gene matches: 7.

This clonotype showed up just a few times. This chain's CDR3 is CASTSFWDEQYF. CDR3 bases: TGTGCCAGCACCTCCTTCTGGGACGAGCAGTACTTC. V gene TRBV6-2 or TRBV6-3 combines with J gene TRBJ2-7; D is unresolved. The CDR3 has 12 residues. The ends were cut back, 7 bases at V and 5 bases at J, with 12 bases in the middle. CDR1 MNHEY and CDR2 SVGEGT come from the germline V gene.

This rearrangement joins TRBV7-7 to TRBJ2-2, with D perhaps TRBD1 (5 bases). The germline V gene has CDR1 SSHAT and CDR2 FNYEAQ (reference sequence). V was trimmed by 6 bases and J by 7 bases, leaving 15 bases between them. CDR3 length: 14 amino acids. In DNA form, the CDR3 reads TGTGCCAGCAGTCCCAAGGGGTTGATCGGGGAGCTGTTTTTT. Amino acid sequence: CASSPKGLIGELFF.

J is TRBJ2-2 and V is TRBV7-7, with 7 bases identical to TRBD1. Losses at the gene ends were 5 bases for V and 7 bases for J; bases not matched to a gene: 10. The germline gives CDR1 SSHAT, CDR2 FNYEAQ (reference sequence). The CDR3 extends over 15 amino acids. The CDR3 sequence: CASSPRQGTIGELFF. The CDR3 nucleotides are TGTGCCAGCAGCCCGAGACAGGGAACAATCGGGGAGCTGTTTTTT.

Many counts were recorded for this clonotype. V usage is TRBV5-1 and J usage is TRBJ2-3; D unresolved. Trimming removed 0 bases from V and 4 bases from J, with 9 bases in between. CDR1 is SGHRS, CDR2 YFSETQ, per germline. This CDR3 is built from 14 residues. The CDR3 DNA reads TGCGCCAGCAGCTTGGGAGATTGGCCAGATACGCAGTATTTT. Protein sequence: CASSLGDWPDTQYF.

There are a few counts of this clonotype. The J gene is TRBJ1-5, the V gene TRBV5-1; TRBD1 is a possible D gene (5 bases). Trimming removed 0 bases from V and 1 base from J, with 8 bases in between. Germline lookup yields CDR1 SGHRS and CDR2 YFSETQ. The CDR3 is 15 residues long. The CDR3 sequence is CASSLDGTSNQPQHF. Written as DNA, the CDR3 is TGCGCCAGCAGCTTGGACGGGACCAGCAATCAGCCCCAGCATTTT. The full variable domain, in which reference TRBV5-1 and TRBJ1-5 provide the parts outside the CDR3, is KAGVTQTPRYLIKTRGQQVTLSCSPISGHRSVSWYQQTPGQGLQFLFEYFSETQRNKGNFPGRFSGRQFSNSRSEMNVSTLELGDSALYLCASSLDGTSNQPQHFGDGTRLSIL.

This clonotype has at least ten counts. V gene TRBV12-3 or TRBV12-4 combines with J gene TRBJ2-3; D not certain. Deletions cut 6 bases from V and 3 bases from J, with 10 bases between. CDR3 length: 13 amino acids. CDR3 coding DNA: TGTGCCAGCAGCCCTTCCAATACAGATACGCAGTATTTT. Its protein is CASSPSNTDTQYF.

The chain is built from TRBV4-3 and TRBJ2-1; 11 bases align to TRBD1. Germline CDR1 is LGHNA and CDR2 is YSLEER. This CDR3 has 17 residues. Germline trimming cut 4 bases from V and 7 bases from J; bases unmatched to any gene: 12. In nucleotides, the CDR3 is TGCGCCAGCAGCCTAAATACCGGACAGGGGGCGCGTAATGAGCAGTTCTTC. The encoded protein is CASSLNTGQGARNEQFF.

This clonotype showed up many times. This chain links TRBV5-6 with TRBJ2-3; the match to TRBD2 covers 9 bases. Germline V lookup: CDR1 SGHDT, CDR2 YYEEEE. CDR3 length equals 13 residues. V lost 4 bases and J lost 10; bases outside the gene matches: 7. In DNA, the CDR3 is TGTGCCAGCAGCCCCCGGCTAGCGGGGCCGCAGTATTTT. This codes for CASSPRLAGPQYF.

This clonotype was observed a handful of times. The chain combines TRBV20-1 with TRBJ2-2; perhaps TRBD2 as D (5 bases). CDR3 length equals 14 residues. The germline gives CDR1 DFQATT, CDR2 SNEGSKA (reference sequence). V was trimmed by 3 bases and J by 0 bases, leaving 8 bases between them. The DNA for the CDR3 is TGCAGTGCTAGTTGGAGGACGAACACCGGGGAGCTGTTTTTT. Translation gives CSASWRTNTGELFF.

This clonotype has a handful of counts. This chain joins TRBV16 and TRBJ2-3, with D possibly TRBD1 on 5 matching bases. The CDR3 totals 14 residues. Trimming pared 1 base from V and 4 bases from J, leaving 9 bases between. Germline values: CDR1 KGHSY, CDR2 FQNENV. DNA for the CDR3: TGTGCCAGCAGCCAATACGCAGGGCCAGATACGCAGTATTTT. Amino acids: CASSQYAGPDTQYF.

This clonotype turned up a few times. The chain joins TRBV7-8 to TRBJ1-3; 9 bases match TRBD1. This CDR3 contains 15 residues. Germline assignment: CDR1 SGHVS and CDR2 FQNEAQ. Losses at the gene ends were 5 bases for V and 3 bases for J; bases not matched to a gene: 5. CDR3: CASSRGTGRGNTIYF. CDR3 coding DNA: TGTGCCAGCAGCCGGGGGACAGGGCGTGGAAACACCATATATTTT.

This clonotype was recorded at least ten times. The rearrangement joins TRBV7-2 to TRBJ1-6; D gene ambiguous. Germline V CDR1 and CDR2: SGHTA, FQGNSA. Trimming took off 4 bases at V and 4 bases at J, with 11 bases between the two ends. This CDR3 comprises 15 residues. The CDR3 coding sequence is TGTGCCAGCAGCTCCATGGGAGGGTATAATTCACCCCTCCACTTT. Its protein is CASSSMGGYNSPLHF.

This clonotype was recorded many times. V gene TRBV27 combines with J gene TRBJ1-4; D is ambiguous. The germline gives CDR1 MNHEY, CDR2 SMNVEV (reference sequence). Trimming took off 5 bases at V and 7 bases at J, with 17 bases between the two ends. There are 15 residues in the CDR3. This CDR3 reads CASSRLADWGEKLFF. The CDR3 region has the DNA TGTGCCAGCAGTCGACTGGCAGATTGGGGTGAAAAACTGTTTTTT.

This clonotype was seen ten or more times. The CDR3 reads CASSLSTATRDTGELFF. CDR3 nucleotides: TGTGCCAGCAGTCTTTCAACCGCTACACGGGACACCGGGGAGCTGTTTTTT. The chain recombines TRBV12-3 or TRBV12-4 with TRBJ2-2; D is undetermined. The CDR3 loop spans 17 amino acids. Trimming cost V 5 bases and J 3 bases, with 19 bases left between them.